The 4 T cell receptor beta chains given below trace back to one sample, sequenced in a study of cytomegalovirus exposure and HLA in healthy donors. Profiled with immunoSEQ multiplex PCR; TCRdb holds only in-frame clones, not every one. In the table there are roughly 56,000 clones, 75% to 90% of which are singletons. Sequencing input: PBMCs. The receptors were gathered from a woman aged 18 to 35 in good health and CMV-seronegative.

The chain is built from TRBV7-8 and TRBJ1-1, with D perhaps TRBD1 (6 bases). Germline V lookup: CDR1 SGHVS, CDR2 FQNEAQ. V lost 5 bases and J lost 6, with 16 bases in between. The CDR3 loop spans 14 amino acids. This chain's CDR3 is CASSPRTVSSEAFF. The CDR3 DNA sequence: TGTGCCAGCAGCCCGCGGACAGTTTCCTCTGAAGCTTTCTTT.

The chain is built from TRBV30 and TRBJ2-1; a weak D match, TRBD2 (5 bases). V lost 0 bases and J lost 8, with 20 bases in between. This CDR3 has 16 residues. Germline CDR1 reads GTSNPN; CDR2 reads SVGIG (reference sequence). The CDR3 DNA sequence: TGTGCCTGGAGTGTAGGCTGGTCTAGCAGTGTAGATGAGCAGTTCTTC. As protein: CAWSVGWSSSVDEQFF.

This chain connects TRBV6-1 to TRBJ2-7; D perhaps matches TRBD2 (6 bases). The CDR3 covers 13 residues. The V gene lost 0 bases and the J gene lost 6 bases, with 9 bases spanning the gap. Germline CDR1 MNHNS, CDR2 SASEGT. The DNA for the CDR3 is TGTGCCAGCAGTGAAGCCCGGCGGGGCGAGCAGTACTTC. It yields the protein CASSEARRGEQYF.

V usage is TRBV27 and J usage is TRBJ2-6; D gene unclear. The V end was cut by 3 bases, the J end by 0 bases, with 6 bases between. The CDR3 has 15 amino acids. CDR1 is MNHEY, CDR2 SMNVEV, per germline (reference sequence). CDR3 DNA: TGTGCCAGCAGTTTTGGCAGCTCTGGGGCCAACGTCCTGACTTTC. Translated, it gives CASSFGSSGANVLTF.